The clone carrying this T cell receptor beta chain appeared many times. Antigen unknown. Through a sample-barcoded 5' primer and a J-beta primer mix, a second PCR was run for roughly 7 to 12 cycles. A tag from a template-switch adaptor with 12 random nucleotides marked each cDNA molecule. One entry per CDR3 protein, called by TCRdb with MiXCR from the 5' RACE reads. The table includes hundreds of thousands of distinct CDR3 sequences, under 65% detected once. This CDR3 comprises 17 residues. V lost 3 bases and J 6 bases, leaving 22 bases between the germline ends. Looked up from germline, CDR1 is LGHNA and CDR2 is YNFKEQ. The sample belongs to a study of blood T cells in healthy people across ages. Study in general: Template switching captured about one barcoded beta molecule per two T cells. Study findings and constraints: Diversity estimates from one million T cells were considered underestimates. A roughly linear fall in TCR beta diversity per million T cells was seen with increasing age.

The chain recombines TRBV4-2 with TRBJ2-3, with TRBD1 as a possible D gene (5 bases). The sequence derives from a man in his 60s in good health. Material: blood. The CDR3 nucleotides read TGTGCCAGCAGCCAGGAACTGGCGATATCATCAGGGGATACGCAGTATTTT. It encodes CASSQELAISSGDTQYF.